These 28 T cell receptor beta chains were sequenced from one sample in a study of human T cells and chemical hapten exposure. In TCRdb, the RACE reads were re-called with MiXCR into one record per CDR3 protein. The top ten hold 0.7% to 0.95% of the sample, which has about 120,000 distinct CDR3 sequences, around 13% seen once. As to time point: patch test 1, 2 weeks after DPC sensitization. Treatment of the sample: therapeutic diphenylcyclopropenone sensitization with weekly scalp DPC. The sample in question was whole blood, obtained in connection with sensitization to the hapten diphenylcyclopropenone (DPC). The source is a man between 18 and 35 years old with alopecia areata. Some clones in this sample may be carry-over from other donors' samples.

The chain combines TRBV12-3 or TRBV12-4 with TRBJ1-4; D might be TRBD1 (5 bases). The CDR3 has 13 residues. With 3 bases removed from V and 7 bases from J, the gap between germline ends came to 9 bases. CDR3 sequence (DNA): TGTGCCAGCAGTTTCCAGGGTGGTGAAAAACTGTTTTTT. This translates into CASSFQGGEKLFF.

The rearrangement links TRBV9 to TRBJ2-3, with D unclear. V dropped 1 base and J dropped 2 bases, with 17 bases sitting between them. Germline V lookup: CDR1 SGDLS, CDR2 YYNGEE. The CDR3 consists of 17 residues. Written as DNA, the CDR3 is TGTGCCAGCAGCGTAATCGGAAACCGCTACTTCACAGATACGCAGTATTTT. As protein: CASSVIGNRYFTDTQYF.

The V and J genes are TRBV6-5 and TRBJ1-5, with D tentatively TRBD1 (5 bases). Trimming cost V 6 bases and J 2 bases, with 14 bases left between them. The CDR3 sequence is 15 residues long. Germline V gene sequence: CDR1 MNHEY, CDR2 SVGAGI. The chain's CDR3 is CASSPGLGGNQPQHF. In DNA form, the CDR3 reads TGTGCCAGCAGCCCGGGGCTAGGAGGCAATCAGCCCCAGCATTTT.

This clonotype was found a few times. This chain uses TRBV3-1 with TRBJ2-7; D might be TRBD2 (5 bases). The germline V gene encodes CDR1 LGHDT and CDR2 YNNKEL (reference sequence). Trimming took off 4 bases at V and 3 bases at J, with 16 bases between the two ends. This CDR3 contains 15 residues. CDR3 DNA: TGTGCCAGCAGCCGAGGCCGAGGGTTGCGCTACGAGCAGTACTTC. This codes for CASSRGRGLRYEQYF.

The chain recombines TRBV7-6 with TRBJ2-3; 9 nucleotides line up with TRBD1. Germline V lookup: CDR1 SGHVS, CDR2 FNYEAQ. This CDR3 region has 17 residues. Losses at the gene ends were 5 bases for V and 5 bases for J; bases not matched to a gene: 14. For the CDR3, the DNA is TGTGCCAGCAGCCCAGCGCAGGGGACAGGGATTGGAGATACGCAGTATTTT. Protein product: CASSPAQGTGIGDTQYF. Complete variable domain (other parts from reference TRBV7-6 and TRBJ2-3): GAGVSQSPRYKVTKRGQDVALRCDPISGHVSLYWYRQALGQGPEFLTYFNYEAQQDKSGLPNDRFSAERPEGSISTLTIQRTEQRDSAMYRCASSPAQGTGIGDTQYFGPGTRLTVL.

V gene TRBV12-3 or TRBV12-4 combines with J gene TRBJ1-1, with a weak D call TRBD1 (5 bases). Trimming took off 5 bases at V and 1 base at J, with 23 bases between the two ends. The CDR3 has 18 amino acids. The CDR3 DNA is TGTGCCAGCAGTCCCGCGAGATTGGGGCGGCAGTGGAACACTGAAGCTTTCTTT. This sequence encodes CASSPARLGRQWNTEAFF.

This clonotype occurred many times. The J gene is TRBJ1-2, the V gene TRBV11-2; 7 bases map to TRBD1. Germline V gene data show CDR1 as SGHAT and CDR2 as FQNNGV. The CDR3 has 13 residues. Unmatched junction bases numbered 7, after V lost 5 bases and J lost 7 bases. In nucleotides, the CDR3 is TGTGCCAGCAGCGGATGGACAGGTGGTGGCTACACCTTC. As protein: CASSGWTGGGYTF.

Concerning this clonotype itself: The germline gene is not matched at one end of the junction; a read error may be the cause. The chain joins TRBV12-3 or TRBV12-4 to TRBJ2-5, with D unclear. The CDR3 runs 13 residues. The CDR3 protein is CASSLVLGETQYF. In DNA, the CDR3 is TGTGCCAGCAGCTTAGTACTCGGAGAGACCCAGTACTTC.

CDR3 sequence: CASSSTATGELFF. CDR3 nucleotide sequence: TGCGCCAGCAGCTCGACAGCCACCGGGGAGCTGTTTTTT. The chain recombines TRBV4-1 with TRBJ2-2; TRBD1 might be the D (5 bases). The CDR3 runs to 13 residues. The germline CDR1 and CDR2 sequences are MGHRA and YSYEKL. Deletions cut 5 bases from V and 4 bases from J, with 8 bases between.

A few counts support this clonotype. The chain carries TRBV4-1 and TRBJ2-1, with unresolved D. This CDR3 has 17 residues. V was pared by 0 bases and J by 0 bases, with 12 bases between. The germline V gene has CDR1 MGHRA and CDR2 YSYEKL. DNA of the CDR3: TGCGCCAGCAGCCAAGATAGGACGGAGAGCTCCTACAATGAGCAGTTCTTC. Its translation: CASSQDRTESSYNEQFF.

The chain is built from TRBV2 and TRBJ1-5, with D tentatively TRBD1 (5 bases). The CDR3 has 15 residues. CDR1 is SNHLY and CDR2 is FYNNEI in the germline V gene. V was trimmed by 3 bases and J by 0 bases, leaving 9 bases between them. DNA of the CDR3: TGTGCCAGCAGTGAGACAGCTTATAGCAATCAGCCCCAGCATTTT. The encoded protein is CASSETAYSNQPQHF.

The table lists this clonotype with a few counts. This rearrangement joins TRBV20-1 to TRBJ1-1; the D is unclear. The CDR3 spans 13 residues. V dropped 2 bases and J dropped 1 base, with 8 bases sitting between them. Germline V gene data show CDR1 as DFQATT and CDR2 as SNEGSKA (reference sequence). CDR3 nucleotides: TGCAGTGCTAGACAGGACCCGAACACTGAAGCTTTCTTT. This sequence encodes CSARQDPNTEAFF.

CDR3 in DNA: TGTGCCAGCAGTGACTCTACGGGGGCCGGCACAGATACGCAGTATTTT. Residues: CASSDSTGAGTDTQYF. The J gene is TRBJ2-3, the V gene TRBV6-4; D possibly matches TRBD1 or TRBD2 (6 bases each). The CDR3 totals 16 residues. In germline, CDR1 is MRHNA, CDR2 SNTAGT. Trimming removed 0 bases from V and 1 base from J, with 11 bases in between.

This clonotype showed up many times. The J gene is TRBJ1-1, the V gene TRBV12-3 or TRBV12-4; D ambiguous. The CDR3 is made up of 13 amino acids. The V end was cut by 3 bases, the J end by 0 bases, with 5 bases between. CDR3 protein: CASSFIMNTEAFF. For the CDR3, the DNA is TGTGCCAGCAGTTTTATCATGAACACTGAAGCTTTCTTT.

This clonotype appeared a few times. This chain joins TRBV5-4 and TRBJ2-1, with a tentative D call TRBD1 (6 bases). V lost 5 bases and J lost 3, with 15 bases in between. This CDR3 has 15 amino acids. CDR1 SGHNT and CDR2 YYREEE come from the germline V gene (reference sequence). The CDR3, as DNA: TGTGCCAGCAGTTCACCCCGGACAGACTACAATGAGCAGTTCTTC. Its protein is CASSSPRTDYNEQFF.

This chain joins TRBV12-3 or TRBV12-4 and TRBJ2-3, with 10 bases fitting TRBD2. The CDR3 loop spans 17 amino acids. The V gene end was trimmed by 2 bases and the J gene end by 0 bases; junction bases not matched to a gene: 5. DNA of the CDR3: TGTGCCAGCAGTTTATGGACTAGCGGAGTTAGCACAGATACGCAGTATTTT. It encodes CASSLWTSGVSTDTQYF.

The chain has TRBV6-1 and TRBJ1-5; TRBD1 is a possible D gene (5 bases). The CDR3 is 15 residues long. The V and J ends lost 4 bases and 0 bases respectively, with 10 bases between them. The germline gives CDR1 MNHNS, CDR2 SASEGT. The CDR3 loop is CASSGTPDSNQPQHF. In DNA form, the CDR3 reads TGTGCCAGCAGTGGGACACCCGATAGCAATCAGCCCCAGCATTTT.

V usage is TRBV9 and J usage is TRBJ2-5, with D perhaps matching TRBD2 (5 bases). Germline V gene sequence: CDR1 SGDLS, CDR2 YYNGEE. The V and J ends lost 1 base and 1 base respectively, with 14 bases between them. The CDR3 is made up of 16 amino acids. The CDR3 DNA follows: TGTGCCAGCAGCGTAAGTTGGGCGGAGGCCCAAGAGACCCAGTACTTC. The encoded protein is CASSVSWAEAQETQYF.

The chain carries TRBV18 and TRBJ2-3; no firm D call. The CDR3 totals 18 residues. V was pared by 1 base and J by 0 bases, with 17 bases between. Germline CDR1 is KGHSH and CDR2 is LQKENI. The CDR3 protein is CASSPLAIQAISTDTQYF. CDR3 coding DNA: TGTGCCAGCTCACCACTTGCTATACAAGCTATAAGCACAGATACGCAGTATTTT.

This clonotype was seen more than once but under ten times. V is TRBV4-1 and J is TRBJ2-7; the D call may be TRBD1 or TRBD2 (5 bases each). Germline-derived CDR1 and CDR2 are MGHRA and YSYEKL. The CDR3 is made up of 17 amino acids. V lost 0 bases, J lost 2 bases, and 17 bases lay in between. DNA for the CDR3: TGCGCCAGCAGCCAAGATCTGTTGTTGGGGGACCCCTACGAGCAGTACTTC. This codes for CASSQDLLLGDPYEQYF.

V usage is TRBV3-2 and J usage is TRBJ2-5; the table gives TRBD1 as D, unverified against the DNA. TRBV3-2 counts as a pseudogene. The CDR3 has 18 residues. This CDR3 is CASTRLGTDWGSKETQYF. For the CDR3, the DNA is TGTGCCAGCACAAGACTTGGGACAGACTGGGGGTCGAAAGAGACCCAGTACTTC.

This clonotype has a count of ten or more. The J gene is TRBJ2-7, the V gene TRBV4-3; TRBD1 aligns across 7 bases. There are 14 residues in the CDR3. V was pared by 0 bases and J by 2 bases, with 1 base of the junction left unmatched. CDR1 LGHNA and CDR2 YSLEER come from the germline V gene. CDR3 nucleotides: TGCGCCAGCAGCCAAGACAGGGGGACCTACGAGCAGTACTTC. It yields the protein CASSQDRGTYEQYF.

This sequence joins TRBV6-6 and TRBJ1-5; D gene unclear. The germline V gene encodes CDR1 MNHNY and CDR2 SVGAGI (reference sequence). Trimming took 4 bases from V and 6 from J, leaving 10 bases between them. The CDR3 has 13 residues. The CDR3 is CASSWVGGQPQHF. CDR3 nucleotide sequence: TGTGCCAGCAGTTGGGTGGGAGGTCAGCCCCAGCATTTT.

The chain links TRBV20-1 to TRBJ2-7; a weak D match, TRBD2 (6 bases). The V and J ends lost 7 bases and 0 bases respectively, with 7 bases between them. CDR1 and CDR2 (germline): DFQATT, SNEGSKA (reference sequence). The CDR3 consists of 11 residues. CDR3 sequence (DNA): TGCAGTGGGAGGGGCTCCTACGAGCAGTACTTC. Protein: CSGRGSYEQYF.

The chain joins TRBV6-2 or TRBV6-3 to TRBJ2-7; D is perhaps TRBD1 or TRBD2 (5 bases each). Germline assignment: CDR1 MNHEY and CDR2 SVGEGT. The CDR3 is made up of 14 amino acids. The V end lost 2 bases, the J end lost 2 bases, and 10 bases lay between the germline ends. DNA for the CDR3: TGTGCCAGCAGTTACGGGGACGGGACCTACGAGCAGTACTTC. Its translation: CASSYGDGTYEQYF.

Here the CDR3 reads CASSQVGQRNTEAFF. CDR3 DNA sequence: TGCGCCAGCAGCCAAGTGGGACAGCGGAACACTGAAGCTTTCTTT. V is TRBV4-3 and J is TRBJ1-1; TRBD1 matches 7 bases. J lost 1 base, V lost 1 base, and 3 bases had no gene match. The CDR3 runs 15 residues. Germline V CDR1 and CDR2: LGHNA, YSLEER.

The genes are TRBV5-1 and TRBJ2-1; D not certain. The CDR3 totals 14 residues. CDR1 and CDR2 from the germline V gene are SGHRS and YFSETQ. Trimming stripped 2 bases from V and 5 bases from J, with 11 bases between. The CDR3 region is CASSFSHPDNEQFF. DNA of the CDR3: TGCGCCAGCAGCTTTTCTCACCCCGACAATGAGCAGTTCTTC.

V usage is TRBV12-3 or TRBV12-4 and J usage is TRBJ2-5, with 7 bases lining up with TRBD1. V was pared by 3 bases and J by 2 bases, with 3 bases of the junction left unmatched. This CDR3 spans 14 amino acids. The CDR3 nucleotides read TGTGCCAGCAGTTTTCCAGGGGGACAAGAGACCCAGTACTTC. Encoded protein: CASSFPGGQETQYF.